This TCR beta chain came from a study of beta chain features in type 1 diabetes. This clone was seen more than once but under ten times. The antigen is not known. Expressed TCRB transcripts were sequenced because the entire RNA isolate underwent reverse transcription. Generated by immunoSEQ multiplex PCR, the TCRdb table keeps only in-frame clones and is missing some. The sample contains 41,000 or so clones, approximately 60% of which appear only once. General observations from the study: In all four CD4+ subsets, TCRB CDR3 length was significantly, moderately reduced in type 1 diabetes. Relative to healthy donors, patients appeared to have naive, central memory and Treg TCRB repertoires that were more similar. Type 1 diabetes patients showed fewer insertions and more deletions at VDJ junctions.

Trimming pared 0 bases from V and 7 bases from J, leaving 12 bases between. This CDR3 is built from 14 residues. Germline V gene sequence: CDR1 LGHNA, CDR2 YSLEER. The rearrangement links TRBV4-3 to TRBJ2-5, with D possibly TRBD1 on 6 matching bases. This clonotype was obtained from a man aged 25 to 40 with type 1 diabetes. Some clones in this sample may be carry-over from other donors' samples. The sequenced sample consisted of Tregs from blood. CDR3 residues: CASSQEIQGTTQYF. For the CDR3, the DNA is TGCGCCAGCAGCCAAGAAATCCAGGGGACGACCCAGTACTTC.